Below, 17 T cell receptor beta chains from the same sample are listed, as sequenced in a study of cytomegalovirus exposure and HLA in healthy donors. Primers for the PCR totalled 60 Vbeta and 13 Jbeta. Profiling relied on immunoSEQ multiplex PCR, and the TCRdb table lists in-frame clones only, not all of them. The sample shows under 150,000 clones, roughly 79% of them seen only once. The sequenced material came from PBMCs. These receptors all come from a young woman in good health and CMV-seronegative.

The chain combines TRBV5-5 with TRBJ2-7; 9 positions match TRBD1. The length of the CDR3 is 14 residues. Germline-derived CDR1 and CDR2 are SGHKS and YYEKEE (reference sequence). The ends lost 0 bases at V and 5 bases at J; junction bases unmatched: 3. CDR3 sequence (DNA): TGTGCCAGCAGCTTGGTCGGGACAGGGCACGAGCAGTACTTC. Translating gives CASSLVGTGHEQYF.

This clone has more than one count but fewer than ten. The chain has TRBV28 and TRBJ1-4, with 8 bases lining up with TRBD1. CDR1 is MDHEN, CDR2 SYDVKM, per germline. The CDR3 is made up of 17 amino acids. Losses at the gene ends were 5 bases for V and 5 bases for J; bases not matched to a gene: 13. The CDR3 here is CASSTQYRGLVNEKLFF. The CDR3 DNA follows: TGTGCCAGCAGTACCCAATACAGGGGGTTAGTAAATGAAAAACTGTTTTTT.

This chain connects TRBV7-6 to TRBJ1-6, with a tentative D call TRBD1 (6 bases). The CDR3 covers 17 residues. Deletions cut 0 bases from V and 4 bases from J, with 13 bases between. Per germline, CDR1 SGHVS and CDR2 FNYEAQ. The CDR3 region is CASSLASRTVYNSPLHF. CDR3 sequence (DNA): TGTGCCAGCAGCTTAGCGAGCAGGACAGTGTATAATTCACCCCTCCACTTT.

This sequence joins TRBV30 and TRBJ2-1; 8 bases match TRBD2. The germline V gene encodes CDR1 GTSNPN and CDR2 SVGIG (reference sequence). V lost 2 bases and J lost 7; bases outside the gene matches: 10. This CDR3 comprises 15 residues. CDR3 DNA sequence: TGTGCCTGGAGTCCTTTGACTAGCGTGGGGAATGAGCAGTTCTTC. Protein sequence: CAWSPLTSVGNEQFF.

The chain recombines TRBV28 with TRBJ1-5; the match to TRBD1 covers 7 bases. CDR1 and CDR2 from the germline V gene are MDHEN and SYDVKM. The V gene end was trimmed by 4 bases and the J gene end by 1 base; junction bases not matched to a gene: 10. This CDR3 is 17 amino acids long. CDR3 in amino acids: CASSSGQAPRSNQPQHF. CDR3 sequence (DNA): TGTGCCAGCAGTTCCGGACAGGCCCCACGGAGCAATCAGCCCCAGCATTTT.

The CDR3: CASSLGTPPYEQYF. The CDR3 nucleotides are TGTGCCAGCAGCTTAGGGACACCACCCTACGAGCAGTACTTC. This sequence joins TRBV5-4 and TRBJ2-7, with D possibly being TRBD1 (6 bases). Between the trimmed V and J ends, which lost 2 bases and 2 bases, there was a span of 11 bases. Germline V gene data show CDR1 as SGHNT and CDR2 as YYREEE (reference sequence). The CDR3 consists of 14 residues.

The rearrangement joins TRBV5-1 to TRBJ2-7; no clear D. The CDR3 contains 13 residues. Looked up from germline, CDR1 is SGHRS and CDR2 is YFSETQ. Trimming stripped 0 bases from V and 1 base from J, with 5 bases between. The CDR3 DNA follows: TGCGCCAGCAGCTTGGAACAGTCCTACGAGCAGTACTTC. Amino acids: CASSLEQSYEQYF.

The rearrangement links TRBV28 to TRBJ2-1; tentatively, D is TRBD1 (5 bases). The V end was cut by 3 bases, the J end by 1 base, with 13 bases between. The CDR3 is made up of 16 amino acids. CDR1 and CDR2 (germline): MDHEN, SYDVKM. The DNA for the CDR3 is TGTGCCAGCAGTTTTCCGTCAGGGTCGTCCTACAATGAGCAGTTCTTC. This sequence encodes CASSFPSGSSYNEQFF. Full variable domain (missing parts from reference TRBV28 and TRBJ2-1): DVKVTQSSRYLVKRTGEKVFLECVQDMDHENMFWYRQDPGLGLRLIYFSYDVKMKEKGDIPEGYSVSREKKERFSLILESASTNQTSMYLCASSFPSGSSYNEQFFGPGTRLTVL.

This clone was observed a few times. This chain uses TRBV7-9 with TRBJ2-7; D unclear. V was trimmed by 5 bases and J by 1 base, leaving 9 bases between them. Germline CDR1 reads SEHNR; CDR2 reads FQNEAQ (reference sequence). This CDR3 region has 13 residues. The CDR3 sequence is CASSPPVSYEQYF. CDR3 bases: TGTGCCAGCAGCCCACCAGTTTCCTACGAGCAGTACTTC.

This clone has just a few counts. V is TRBV4-1 and J is TRBJ1-1, with a weak D call TRBD1 (6 bases). Germline CDR1 reads MGHRA; CDR2 reads YSYEKL. The CDR3 sequence is 15 residues long. With 0 bases removed from V and 3 bases from J, the gap between germline ends came to 11 bases. CDR3: CASSQEHREYTEAFF. The CDR3 DNA reads TGCGCCAGCAGCCAAGAACACAGGGAGTACACTGAAGCTTTCTTT.

J is TRBJ2-7 and V is TRBV5-6; TRBD2 is a possible D gene (6 bases). V shed 7 bases and J shed 3 bases, with 20 bases lying between them. In germline, CDR1 is SGHDT, CDR2 YYEEEE. The CDR3 totals 15 residues. The CDR3 sequence is CASALGGGPFYEQYF. In nucleotides, the CDR3 is TGTGCCAGCGCCCTCGGTGGAGGGCCGTTCTACGAGCAGTACTTC.

V is TRBV5-6 and J is TRBJ2-4; D may be TRBD2 (6 bases). The V end was cut by 2 bases, the J end by 3 bases, with 6 bases between. Germline lookup yields CDR1 SGHDT and CDR2 YYEEEE. The length of the CDR3 is 13 residues. This CDR3 reads CASSFGSKNIQYF. CDR3 sequence (DNA): TGTGCCAGCAGCTTCGGGAGCAAAAACATTCAGTACTTC.

The chain combines TRBV7-9 with TRBJ2-1, with a tentative D call TRBD2 (5 bases). In germline, CDR1 is SEHNR, CDR2 FQNEAQ (reference sequence). The CDR3 covers 15 residues. V lost 7 bases, J lost 8 bases, and 21 bases lay in between. In nucleotides, the CDR3 is TGTGCCAGCACCCAGGCTGGAGGATCGGTCGATGAGCAGTTCTTC. It encodes CASTQAGGSVDEQFF. Combining the CDR3 with reference TRBV7-9 and TRBJ2-1 gives the whole variable domain DTGVSQNPRHKITKRGQNVTFRCDPISEHNRLYWYRQTLGQGPEFLTYFQNEAQLEKSRLLSDRFSAERPKGSFSTLEIQRTEQGDSAMYLCASTQAGGSVDEQFFGPGTRLTVL.

The J gene is TRBJ1-1, the V gene TRBV30, with D unclear. This CDR3 has 14 amino acids. Germline loops: CDR1 GTSNPN, CDR2 SVGIG (reference sequence). Trimming took 1 base from V and 0 from J, leaving 9 bases between them. The CDR3: CAWSASLMNTEAFF. CDR3 DNA sequence: TGTGCCTGGAGTGCAAGCCTCATGAACACTGAAGCTTTCTTT.

This chain connects TRBV6-4 to TRBJ2-2, with a tentative D call TRBD1 (6 bases). The V gene's germline CDR1 is MRHNA and CDR2 SNTAGT. The CDR3 has 12 residues. V lost 5 bases and J 5 bases, leaving 6 bases between the germline ends. The DNA for the CDR3 is TGTGCCAGCAGTACAGGGACCGGGGAGCTGTTTTTT. This translates into CASSTGTGELFF.

This chain connects TRBV27 to TRBJ1-1; no reliable D call. The germline CDR1 and CDR2 sequences are MNHEY and SMNVEV (reference sequence). The CDR3 sequence is 13 residues long. The ends were cut back, 8 bases at V and 4 bases at J, with 14 bases in the middle. The chain's CDR3 is CASGGRAGTEAFF. The DNA of the CDR3 is TGTGCCAGCGGTGGGAGGGCGGGCACTGAAGCTTTCTTT.

The chain employs TRBV11-1 and TRBJ2-7; no clear D. The V end was cut by 0 bases, the J end by 6 bases, with 6 bases between. CDR1 and CDR2 from the germline V gene are SGHAT and FQDESV (reference sequence). The CDR3 is made up of 12 amino acids. The DNA of the CDR3 is TGTGCCAGCAGCTTAGCCCCCGGCGAGCAGTACTTC. It translates to CASSLAPGEQYF.